This T cell receptor beta chain stems from a study of PD-L1 blockade in urothelial cancer. Looking at the study overall: Analysis of blood occurred 3 weeks (second dose) and 6 weeks after treatment start.

Sequenced by immunoSEQ multiplex PCR; TCRdb stores in-frame clones only, minus some. The sample has more than 55,000 clones, roughly four fifths seen once; the top ten hold around 1.7%. Stated time point: pretreatment peripheral blood. From germline, CDR1 is GTSNPN and CDR2 SVGIG (reference sequence). With V trimmed by 3 bases and J by 4 bases, 6 bases remained unmatched. This CDR3 has 14 residues. The chain has TRBV30 and TRBJ2-7; 10 nucleotides align to TRBD2. The sample consisted of PBMCs, taken around atezolizumab (anti-PD-L1) treatment. The source of this sequence is a man between 65 and 85 years old with urothelial cancer. DNA for the CDR3: TGTGCCTGGAGGCCACTAGCGGGAACGTACGAGCAGTACTTC. Translated, it gives CAWRPLAGTYEQYF.